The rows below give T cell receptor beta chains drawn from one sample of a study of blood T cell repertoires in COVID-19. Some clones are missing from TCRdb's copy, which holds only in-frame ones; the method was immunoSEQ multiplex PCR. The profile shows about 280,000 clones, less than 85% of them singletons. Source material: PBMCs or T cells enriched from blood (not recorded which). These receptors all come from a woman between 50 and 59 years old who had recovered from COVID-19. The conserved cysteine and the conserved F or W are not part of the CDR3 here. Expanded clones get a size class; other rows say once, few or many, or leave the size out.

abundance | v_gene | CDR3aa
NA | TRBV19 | ASSIDQGTYEQY
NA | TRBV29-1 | SVEGPGGGLRNNEQF
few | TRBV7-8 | ASSLRGTRVELF
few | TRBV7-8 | ASSLVQVDTEAF
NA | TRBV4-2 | ASSPGTTLPEQF
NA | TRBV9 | ASSGGLAGTDTQY
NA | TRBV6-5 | ASRERPFQETQY
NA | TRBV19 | ASSLLPGNSPLH
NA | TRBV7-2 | ASSLGDRGNNYGYT
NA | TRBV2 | ASEQGAGSTIY
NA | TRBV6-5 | ASSYTGTGPNF
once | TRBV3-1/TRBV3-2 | ASSHFRTVGLYGYT
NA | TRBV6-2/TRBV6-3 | ASSTRGQGFRRQY
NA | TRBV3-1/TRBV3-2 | ASSQGVDTQY
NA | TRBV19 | ASSSQGGQETQY
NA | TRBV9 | ASTQTEGTQY
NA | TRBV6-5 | ASSYVSGQETQY
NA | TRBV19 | ASSIYAASGEKLF
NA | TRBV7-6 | ASSMEGRRSTDTQY
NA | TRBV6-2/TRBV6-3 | ASSTLAGRSYNEQF
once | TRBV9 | ASSVDPGSMDTQY
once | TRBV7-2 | ASSYIPETNYGYT
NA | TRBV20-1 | SANRAYEQY
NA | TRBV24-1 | ATAGSTYEQY
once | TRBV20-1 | SASLGSGNTIY
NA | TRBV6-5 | ASRRDRDSGNTIY
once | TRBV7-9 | ATGVGIGYT
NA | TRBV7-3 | ASSLTRGRADTQY
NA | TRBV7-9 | ASSLHTGGNVWYT
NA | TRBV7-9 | ASSLSGQGPYSNQPQH
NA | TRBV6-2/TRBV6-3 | ASSYFLGLAGEQY
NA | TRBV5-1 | ASSVTGGTYGYT
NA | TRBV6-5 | ASSIAFSTDTQY
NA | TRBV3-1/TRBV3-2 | ASSQDYIGPQEGEKLF
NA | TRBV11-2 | ASSSTGTGDGKLF
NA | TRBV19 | ASSSGTGTETQY
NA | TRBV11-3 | ASSLRGEGRWDNEQF
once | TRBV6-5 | ATSRQGKTEAF
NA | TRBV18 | ASSEGLGNEKLF
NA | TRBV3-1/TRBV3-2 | ASSQRGPGQFEAF
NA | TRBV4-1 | ASSRTGDFTETQY
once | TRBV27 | ASSPWTSGNPYEQY
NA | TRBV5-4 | ASSPKRATDTQY
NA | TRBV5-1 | ASSLGQGARGYT
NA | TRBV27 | ASSPAGTGIEKLF
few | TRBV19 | ASSRGGMNTEAF
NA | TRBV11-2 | ASSLALAGGPSSYEQY
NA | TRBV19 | ASSILGGAEKLF
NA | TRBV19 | ASSRQGLGQPQH